One sample yielded the 26 T cell receptor beta chains listed below, sequenced in a study of beta chain features in type 1 diabetes. As every portion of the isolated RNA was reverse transcribed, the sequencing read expressed TCRB transcripts. The table came from immunoSEQ multiplex PCR; TCRdb's copy has only in-frame clones and leaves some out. The sample includes 240,000 or so clones, approximately 70% of them seen just once. The source material was naive CD4+ T cells from blood. Receptor source: a man aged 25 to 40 in good health.

This rearrangement joins TRBV9 to TRBJ2-3; 8 nucleotides agree with TRBD2. This CDR3 comprises 18 residues. Looked up from germline, CDR1 is SGDLS and CDR2 is YYNGEE. Trimming at V came to 1 base and at J to 2 bases, leaving 12 bases not matched to a gene. CDR3 amino acids: CASSVSSGGRLVTDTQYF. CDR3 bases: TGTGCCAGCAGCGTAAGTTCGGGAGGGCGACTGGTCACAGATACGCAGTATTTT.

This clone turned up a few times. This chain connects TRBV18 to TRBJ2-1; TRBD2 might be the D (6 bases). CDR1 is KGHSH, CDR2 LQKENI, per germline. CDR3 length equals 15 residues. V lost 3 bases to trimming and J lost 4 bases, with 13 bases between them. CDR3: CASSPGSSEYNEQFF. In nucleotides, the CDR3 is TGTGCCAGCTCACCTGGCTCTAGCGAATACAATGAGCAGTTCTTC. Full variable domain (missing parts from reference TRBV18 and TRBJ2-1): NAGVMQNPRHLVRRRGQEARLRCSPMKGHSHVYWYRQLPEEGLKFMVYLQKENIIDESGMPKERFSAEFPKEGPSILRIQQVVRGDSAAYFCASSPGSSEYNEQFFGPGTRLTVL.

The gene calls are TRBV14 and TRBJ2-1; 8 bases agree with TRBD1. The germline V gene has CDR1 SGHDN and CDR2 FVKESK. V was pared by 4 bases and J by 5 bases, with 7 bases of the junction left unmatched. The CDR3 consists of 15 residues. The CDR3 nucleotides read TGTGCCAGCAGCCGCCTGGACAGGGAAAACAATGAGCAGTTCTTC. It codes for CASSRLDRENNEQFF.

V usage is TRBV9 and J usage is TRBJ2-1, with D uncertain. The CDR3 contains 16 residues. With 1 base removed from V and 9 bases from J, the gap between germline ends came to 20 bases. Germline-derived CDR1 and CDR2 are SGDLS and YYNGEE. The CDR3, as DNA: TGTGCCAGCAGCGTAAACCCGGTGATTGATAAGGGTGAGCAGTTCTTC. Its protein product is CASSVNPVIDKGEQFF.

The rearrangement uses TRBV7-9 and TRBJ2-3; TRBD2 matches 9 bases. CDR1 and CDR2 (germline): SEHNR, FQNEAQ (reference sequence). The CDR3 sequence is 16 residues long. Trimming at V came to 6 bases and at J to 3 bases, leaving 10 bases not matched to a gene. CDR3 region: CASREAGGLVTDTQYF. Here the CDR3 DNA reads TGTGCCAGCAGGGAAGCGGGAGGTTTGGTGACAGATACGCAGTATTTT. The full variable domain, completed using reference TRBV7-9 and TRBJ2-3, is DTGVSQNPRHKITKRGQNVTFRCDPISEHNRLYWYRQTLGQGPEFLTYFQNEAQLEKSRLLSDRFSAERPKGSFSTLEIQRTEQGDSAMYLCASREAGGLVTDTQYFGPGTRLTVL.

This clone was recorded once. In nucleotides, the CDR3 is TGTGCCAGCAGAATAGTAGCCGGGGAGCTGTTTTTT. Translation: CASRIVAGELFF. The chain combines TRBV28 with TRBJ2-2, with unresolved D. The CDR3 covers 12 residues. In germline, CDR1 is MDHEN, CDR2 SYDVKM. Trimming left V 6 bases short and J 6 bases short, with 8 bases between.

V gene TRBV2 combines with J gene TRBJ2-5; D gene ambiguous. The germline V gene encodes CDR1 SNHLY and CDR2 FYNNEI. With 2 bases removed from V and 4 bases from J, the gap between germline ends came to 11 bases. CDR3 length equals 14 residues. CDR3 bases: TGTGCCAGCAGTGAACGGTGGAGAGGAGAGACCCAGTACTTC. Amino acids: CASSERWRGETQYF. Supplemented by reference TRBV2 and TRBJ2-5, the full variable domain reads EPEVTQTPSHQVTQMGQEVILRCVPISNHLYFYWYRQILGQKVEFLVSFYNNEISEKSEIFDDQFSVERPDGSNFTLKIRSTKLEDSAMYFCASSERWRGETQYFGPGTRLLVL.

This chain joins TRBV29-1 and TRBJ2-3, with D maybe TRBD1 (5 bases). CDR3 size: 15 residues. The V gene lost 8 bases and the J gene lost 0 bases, with 18 bases spanning the gap. Germline V lookup: CDR1 SQVTM, CDR2 ANQGSEA. The CDR3 here is CSLQGQQISTDTQYF. The CDR3 region has the DNA TGCAGCCTCCAAGGACAACAGATAAGCACAGATACGCAGTATTTT.

The genes are TRBV19 and TRBJ2-5; 7 nucleotides agree with TRBD1. V was clipped by 8 bases and J by 5 bases; unmatched bases: 14. Germline CDR1 is LNHDA and CDR2 is SQIVND (reference sequence). The CDR3 has 15 residues. For the CDR3, the DNA is TGTGCCAGTGGAAGGGGACAGCCCAGGTTGGAGACCCAGTACTTC. Translated, it gives CASGRGQPRLETQYF.

The chain couples TRBV19 to TRBJ1-1; TRBD1 is a possible D gene (5 bases). Trimming left V 4 bases short and J 0 bases short, with 12 bases between. The CDR3 totals 15 residues. Germline assignment: CDR1 LNHDA and CDR2 SQIVND (reference sequence). The CDR3 DNA is TGTGCCAGTAGTACTCGACAGACCTTGAACACTGAAGCTTTCTTT. Protein: CASSTRQTLNTEAFF.

The chain combines TRBV4-3 with TRBJ2-4; unclear D gene. The CDR3 has 16 residues. The germline V gene has CDR1 LGHNA and CDR2 YSLEER. Trimming left V 0 bases short and J 0 bases short, with 9 bases between. The DNA of the CDR3 is TGCGCCAGCAGCCAAGACCGTTTCTTAGCCAAAAACATTCAGTACTTC. Protein sequence: CASSQDRFLAKNIQYF.

The chain carries TRBV10-3 and TRBJ2-7; D is unclear. The CDR3 contains 13 residues. Deletions cut 3 bases from V and 3 bases from J, with 9 bases between. Germline V gene sequence: CDR1 ENHRY, CDR2 SYGVKD. The CDR3 spells CAISDRADYEQYF. CDR3 DNA sequence: TGTGCCATCAGTGATAGGGCAGACTACGAGCAGTACTTC.

This rearrangement joins TRBV30 to TRBJ2-1; a possible D gene is TRBD1 (5 bases). The germline V gene has CDR1 GTSNPN and CDR2 SVGIG (reference sequence). The ends were cut back, 3 bases at V and 4 bases at J, with 10 bases in the middle. The CDR3 runs 13 residues. The CDR3 is CAWRHDSYNEQFF. The CDR3 region has the DNA TGTGCCTGGAGACACGACAGTTACAATGAGCAGTTCTTC.

Written as DNA, the CDR3 is TGCGCCAGCAGCTTGGGGCTAGCGGGAGGGCATGAGCAGTTCTTC. Its protein product is CASSLGLAGGHEQFF. V is TRBV5-1 and J is TRBJ2-1; 12 bases align to TRBD2. J gave up 8 bases and V 0 bases, and 3 bases lay outside the gene matches. The V gene's germline CDR1 is SGHRS and CDR2 YFSETQ. CDR3 length equals 15 residues.

This rearrangement joins TRBV30 to TRBJ2-2; D gene ambiguous. Germline CDR1 is GTSNPN and CDR2 is SVGIG (reference sequence). The V end lost 4 bases, the J end lost 5 bases, and 14 bases lay between the germline ends. The CDR3 loop spans 14 amino acids. Here the CDR3 DNA reads TGTGCCTGGACCGGCTCACCCACGACCGGGGAGCTGTTTTTT. This translates into CAWTGSPTTGELFF.

This clone was seen just once. This rearrangement joins TRBV28 to TRBJ2-2; D might be TRBD1 (5 bases). Trimming took off 7 bases at V and 6 bases at J, with 9 bases between the two ends. This CDR3 contains 12 residues. In germline, CDR1 is MDHEN, CDR2 SYDVKM. The CDR3 spells CASTRVAGELFF. DNA for the CDR3: TGTGCCAGCACCAGGGTAGCCGGGGAGCTGTTTTTT.

The CDR3 nucleotides are TGCAGCGTTGAAGGGGGACTAACAGATACGCAGTATTTT. It codes for CSVEGGLTDTQYF. The chain joins TRBV29-1 to TRBJ2-3, with TRBD2 matching 7 bases. Germline CDR1 SQVTM, CDR2 ANQGSEA. The CDR3 is made up of 13 amino acids. J was trimmed by 3 bases and V by 1 base; bases with no gene match: 1.

The rearrangement uses TRBV5-1 and TRBJ2-7; a possible D gene is TRBD1 (6 bases). The length of the CDR3 is 15 residues. The germline V gene encodes CDR1 SGHRS and CDR2 YFSETQ. V gave up 0 bases and J gave up 1 base, with 11 bases separating them. For the CDR3, the DNA is TGCGCCAGCAGCTTGGTGGGGGCTAAGTCCTACGAGCAGTACTTC. This codes for CASSLVGAKSYEQYF.

The genes are TRBV18 and TRBJ2-5, with 8 bases aligning to TRBD2. Germline trimming cut 6 bases from V and 1 base from J; bases unmatched to any gene: 4. This CDR3 is built from 14 residues. Per the germline V gene, CDR1 is KGHSH and CDR2 is LQKENI. The chain's CDR3 is CASSRTSGQETQYF. In nucleotides, the CDR3 is TGTGCCAGCTCGCGCACTAGCGGCCAAGAGACCCAGTACTTC.

The chain recombines TRBV2 with TRBJ2-1, with D uncertain. Germline loops: CDR1 SNHLY, CDR2 FYNNEI. This CDR3 contains 12 residues. V dropped 4 bases and J dropped 2 bases, with 3 bases sitting between them. The CDR3, as DNA: TGTGCCAGCAGTGTAGCCTACAATGAGCAGTTCTTC. Protein sequence: CASSVAYNEQFF.

The chain carries TRBV14 and TRBJ2-7; D is perhaps TRBD2 (5 bases). The length of the CDR3 is 13 residues. Deletions cut 0 bases from V and 6 bases from J, with 9 bases between. Germline V gene sequence: CDR1 SGHDN, CDR2 FVKESK. The CDR3 here is CASSQDLEGEQYF. CDR3 in DNA: TGTGCCAGCAGCCAAGATTTAGAGGGCGAGCAGTACTTC.

This chain connects TRBV7-8 to TRBJ2-7, with D perhaps TRBD2 (5 bases). The V end lost 3 bases, the J end lost 2 bases, and 17 bases lay between the germline ends. CDR1 is SGHVS, CDR2 FQNEAQ, per germline. This CDR3 has 16 amino acids. The CDR3 coding sequence is TGTGCCAGCAGCTTGTTTGGACTGACAACTCCCTACGAGCAGTACTTC. This codes for CASSLFGLTTPYEQYF.

This chain joins TRBV7-2 and TRBJ1-1; possible D gene TRBD1, 6 bases. This CDR3 spans 14 amino acids. Germline V gives CDR1 SGHTA, CDR2 FQGNSA. V was cut by 6 bases and J by 4 bases, with 15 bases left in between. The CDR3 DNA reads TGTGCCAGCAGAGCGGACAGACGTCCCACTGAAGCTTTCTTT. Translating gives CASRADRRPTEAFF.

This clone has a single count. The V call is TRBV13, the J call TRBJ2-3; 8 nucleotides align to TRBD1. The V gene end was trimmed by 5 bases and the J gene end by 3 bases; junction bases not matched to a gene: 7. Germline loops: CDR1 PRHDT, CDR2 FYEKMQ (reference sequence). The CDR3 length is 15 residues. The CDR3 is CASSRGQGRTDTQYF. The CDR3 bases are TGTGCCAGCAGCCGCGGACAGGGACGGACAGATACGCAGTATTTT. The full variable domain, its missing parts supplied by reference TRBV13 and TRBJ2-3, is AAGVIQSPRHLIKEKRETATLKCYPIPRHDTVYWYQQGPGQDPQFLISFYEKMQSDKGSIPDRFSAQQFSDYHSELNMSSLELGDSALYFCASSRGQGRTDTQYFGPGTRLTVL.

The rearrangement joins TRBV13 to TRBJ2-7; D is possibly TRBD2 (6 bases). The germline CDR1 and CDR2 sequences are PRHDT and FYEKMQ (reference sequence). The CDR3 totals 14 residues. V lost 3 bases and J lost 3, with 12 bases in between. CDR3 residues: CASSFGGNGYEQYF. CDR3 bases: TGTGCCAGCAGCTTTGGAGGGAACGGCTACGAGCAGTACTTC.

J is TRBJ2-1 and V is TRBV29-1; 7 bases line up with TRBD2. The CDR3 is made up of 13 amino acids. From germline, CDR1 is SQVTM and CDR2 ANQGSEA. The ends lost 4 bases at V and 5 bases at J; junction bases unmatched: 5. CDR3: CSVGLADNNEQFF. In DNA form, the CDR3 reads TGCAGCGTTGGGCTAGCGGATAACAATGAGCAGTTCTTC.